This T cell receptor (beta chain) comes out of a study of T cell responses to AZD1222 COVID-19 vaccine. V dropped 4 bases and J dropped 1; count of bases not matched to a gene: 3. This CDR3 spans 14 amino acids. The germline V gene encodes CDR1 GTSNPN and CDR2 SVGIG (reference sequence). Points from the study as a whole: Donors were chiefly white British, with a greater number of females, and clonal diversity was perhaps underestimated. Spike-specific TCR breadth and depth rose after two AZD1222 doses. Across spike, vaccine-associated CD4 TCRs were found, dominant at 160-218 and 743-854. Only a handful of AZD1222 recipients tested seropositive at baseline.

Profiled with immunoSEQ multiplex PCR; TCRdb holds only in-frame clones, not every one. This table has 150,000 to 200,000 clones, around nine tenths appearing once. Points on this clone: Its antigen remains unidentified.

The source material was peripheral blood, sampled 28 days after the second dose of the MenACWY control vaccine. The TCR was taken from an adult who received the MenACWY meningococcal vaccine as a control. This chain uses TRBV30 with TRBJ1-5, with TRBD1 matching over 8 bases. The CDR3 DNA sequence: TGTGCCTGGACCCCAGGGGGCAGCAATCAGCCCCAGCATTTT. Amino acid sequence: CAWTPGGSNQPQHF.